This T cell receptor beta chain was recorded in a study of Ad26.COV2.S vaccination and SARS-CoV-2 variants. Study observations and caveats: While placebo recipients had lower spike-specific TCR breadth, vaccine recipients had more.

Unmatched junction bases numbered 4, after V lost 2 bases and J lost 5 bases. The CDR3 length is 13 residues. Germline loops: CDR1 SQVTM, CDR2 ANQGSEA. As to this clone: No antigen is known for it.

Here immunoSEQ multiplex PCR was the method, and the copy in TCRdb shows in-frame clones only, minus some. This table holds some 340,000 clones, about 82% found once. This sample's treatment: around 19 received Ad26.COV2.S at low or high dose, single or two shots; about 5 received placebo; per-sample allocation not given. After the first vaccine or placebo injection, samples were drawn on day 63. The gene calls are TRBV29-1 and TRBJ1-1; 8 nucleotides align to TRBD1. This specimen consisted of peripheral blood, obtained in a trial of Ad26.COV2.S vaccine versus placebo. The receptor was isolated from a person between 18 and 59 years old who received the Ad26.COV2.S COVID-19 vaccine or a placebo. The CDR3 DNA is TGCAGCGTTGAACAGGGGGCAGGTACTGAAGCTTTCTTT. Translating it yields CSVEQGAGTEAFF.